The 12 T cell receptor beta chains listed next were all sequenced from one sample in a study of shared clonotypes between healthy human individuals. Assay used: immunoSEQ multiplex PCR; TCRdb lists only in-frame clones, some missing. The data hold 530,000 or so clones, with about 80% observed a single time. Sequenced sample: PBMCs. The receptors here all came from a woman between 40 and 50 years old in good health. Some clones in this sample may be carry-over from other donors' samples.

This chain links TRBV5-5 with TRBJ2-5; no clear D. Trimming shortened V by 0 bases and J by 2 bases, and 8 bases separated the two germline ends. CDR1 is SGHKS and CDR2 is YYEKEE in the germline V gene (reference sequence). The CDR3 length is 14 residues. For the CDR3, the DNA is TGTGCCAGCAGCTTGGGAGTTCGTCAAGAGACCCAGTACTTC. This encodes CASSLGVRQETQYF.

The rearrangement joins TRBV5-1 to TRBJ1-1; 10 nucleotides match TRBD1. V lost 0 bases and J lost 1; bases outside the gene matches: 12. The CDR3 length is 19 residues. Per germline, CDR1 SGHRS and CDR2 YFSETQ. The CDR3 region has the DNA TGCGCCAGCAGCTTGGCGGGGAATATGGGACAGGGGAAGAACACTGAAGCTTTCTTT. The encoded protein is CASSLAGNMGQGKNTEAFF.

The chain has TRBV4-1 and TRBJ2-7; 7 bases agree with TRBD1. V shed 4 bases, J shed 1 base, and the junction held 7 bases outside the gene matches. The length of the CDR3 is 15 residues. In germline, CDR1 is MGHRA, CDR2 YSYEKL. CDR3 region: CASSLLGQASYEQYF. The CDR3 bases are TGCGCCAGCAGCCTCCTAGGACAGGCATCCTACGAGCAGTACTTC.

This clone was detected only a few times. This chain joins TRBV6-1 and TRBJ1-3; D not certain. The germline V gene has CDR1 MNHNS and CDR2 SASEGT. Trimming removed 1 base from V and 0 bases from J, with 10 bases in between. The CDR3 spans 16 residues. The CDR3 reads CASSEVAGSSGNTIYF. CDR3 nucleotides: TGTGCCAGCAGTGAAGTGGCAGGCAGCTCTGGAAACACCATATATTTT.

A remark on this clone: This clone may be a read error of a much larger clone one base away. This specimen includes other DNA sequences encoding the same CDR3. The V call is TRBV11-2, the J call TRBJ1-1; possibly TRBD1 for D (5 bases). This CDR3 contains 13 residues. Trimming removed 11 bases from V and 2 bases from J, with 15 bases in between. The V gene's germline CDR1 is SGHAT and CDR2 FQNNGV. CDR3 nucleotide sequence: TGTGCCTGCGGGGAGCAGGGTAACACTGAAGCTTTCTTT. Its translation is CACGEQGNTEAFF.

The J gene is TRBJ2-1, the V gene TRBV5-8; 10 bases align to TRBD1. The germline gives CDR1 SGHTS, CDR2 YDEGEE. The ends lost 3 bases at V and 4 bases at J; junction bases unmatched: 7. CDR3 length equals 16 residues. The DNA for the CDR3 is TGTGCCAGCAGCTCCTGGACAGGGGGAGTTTACAATGAGCAGTTCTTC. It specifies CASSSWTGGVYNEQFF.

V gene TRBV5-1 combines with J gene TRBJ2-5; 7 nucleotides match TRBD1. The J call is in doubt because the DNA end fits TRBJ2-7 better. The CDR3 runs to 15 residues. Germline loops: CDR1 SGHRS, CDR2 YFSETQ. The CDR3 region has the DNA TGCGCCAGCAGCCCCCAACAGGGGACCCACTACGAGCAGTACTTC. Residues: CASSPQQGTHYEQYF.

The V gene is TRBV7-9, the J gene TRBJ2-1, with TRBD1 matching over 10 bases. The CDR3 spans 14 residues. Germline CDR1 is SEHNR and CDR2 is FQNEAQ (reference sequence). Trimming removed 5 bases from V and 4 bases from J; junction bases left unmatched: 2. The CDR3 here is CASSAGQGYNEQFF. CDR3 sequence (DNA): TGTGCCAGCAGCGCGGGACAGGGGTACAATGAGCAGTTCTTC.

The CDR3 loop is CASSVGLAGFVYEQYF. The CDR3 region has the DNA TGTGCCAGCAGCGTCGGACTAGCGGGATTCGTTTACGAGCAGTACTTC. This chain uses TRBV9 with TRBJ2-7, with 12 bases aligning to TRBD2. The CDR3 totals 16 residues. Per germline, CDR1 SGDLS and CDR2 YYNGEE. Losses at the gene ends were 2 bases for V and 4 bases for J; bases not matched to a gene: 7. Drawing the rest from reference TRBV9 and TRBJ2-7, the complete variable domain is DSGVTQTPKHLITATGQRVTLRCSPRSGDLSVYWYQQSLDQGLQFLIQYYNGEERAKGNILERFSAQQFPDLHSELNLSSLELGDSALYFCASSVGLAGFVYEQYFGPGTRLTVT.

The chain employs TRBV7-2 and TRBJ1-1, with a tentative D call TRBD1 (5 bases). The CDR3 is 11 residues long. Germline V gene sequence: CDR1 SGHTA, CDR2 FQGNSA. Trimming pared 5 bases from V and 11 bases from J, leaving 12 bases between. The CDR3 DNA sequence: TGTGCCAGCAGCGCGGGAGCAGGGGCTTTCTTT. It specifies CASSAGAGAFF.

The V call is TRBV9, the J call TRBJ1-3; 9 bases agree with TRBD1. Trimming removed 4 bases from V and 3 bases from J; junction bases left unmatched: 8. Germline CDR1 SGDLS, CDR2 YYNGEE. The CDR3 spans 16 residues. DNA of the CDR3: TGTGCCAGCAGCCCGACAGGGGGTAAGAGTGGAAACACCATATATTTT. Translation: CASSPTGGKSGNTIYF.

Concerning this clone: One end of the junction is discordant with germline, which a read error may explain. V is TRBV7-7 and J is TRBJ1-2, with D unresolved. The CDR3 is 11 amino acids. The germline V gene has CDR1 SSHAT and CDR2 FNYEAQ (reference sequence). The CDR3 region is CAVTSEYGYTF. The CDR3 DNA sequence: TGCGCTGTAACATCGGAATATGGCTACACCTTC.